The T cell receptor beta chain under discussion was sequenced for a study of blood T cell repertoires in COVID-19. V gave up 2 bases and J gave up 1 base, with 7 bases separating them. This CDR3 is 14 amino acids long. CDR1 is KGHSH, CDR2 LQKENI, per germline. This clone was seen more than once but under ten times. Sequencing was performed with immunoSEQ multiplex PCR; in TCRdb, only in-frame clones are kept and a portion is missing. The table shows 250,000 to 300,000 clones, with approximately 91% occurring only once. This receptor was taken from a woman aged 35 to 49 with acute COVID-19. The V and J genes are TRBV18 and TRBJ2-3; D uncertain. The sample consisted of PBMCs or T cells enriched from blood (not recorded which). The CDR3: CASSPSIRTDTQYF. The CDR3 DNA reads TGTGCCAGCTCACCAAGCATCCGCACAGATACGCAGTATTTT.